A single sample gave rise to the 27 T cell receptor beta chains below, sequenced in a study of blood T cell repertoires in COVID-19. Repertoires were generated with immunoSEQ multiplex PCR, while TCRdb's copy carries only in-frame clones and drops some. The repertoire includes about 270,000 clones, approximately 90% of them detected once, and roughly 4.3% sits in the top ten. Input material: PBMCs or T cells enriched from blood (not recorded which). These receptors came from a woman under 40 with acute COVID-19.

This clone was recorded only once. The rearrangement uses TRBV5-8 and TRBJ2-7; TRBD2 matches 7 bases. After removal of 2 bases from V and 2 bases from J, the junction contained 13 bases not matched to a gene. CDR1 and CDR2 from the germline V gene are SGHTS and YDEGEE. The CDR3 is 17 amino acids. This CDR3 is CASSLPSPREGPYEQYF. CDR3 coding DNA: TGTGCCAGCAGCTTACCGTCCCCGAGGGAGGGTCCCTACGAGCAGTACTTC.

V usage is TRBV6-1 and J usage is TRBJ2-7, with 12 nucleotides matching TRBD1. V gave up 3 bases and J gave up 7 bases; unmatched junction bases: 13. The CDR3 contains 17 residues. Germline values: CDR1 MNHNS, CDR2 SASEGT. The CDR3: CASSDANRDRGRGEQYF. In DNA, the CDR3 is TGTGCCAGCAGTGACGCCAACCGGGACAGGGGGCGAGGGGAGCAGTACTTC.

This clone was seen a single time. CDR3 DNA: TGTGCCGTCTGGGTAGCGGGAGGTAATGAGCAGTTCTTC. The encoded protein is CAVWVAGGNEQFF. The chain is built from TRBV10-3 and TRBJ2-1; 10 positions match TRBD2. The CDR3 has 13 residues. The germline gives CDR1 ENHRY, CDR2 SYGVKD. With V trimmed by 11 bases and J by 7 bases, 8 bases remained unmatched.

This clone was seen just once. CDR3 in DNA: TGTGCCAGCAGCTTGGGGACAGGAAACTACGAGCAGTACTTC. Encoded protein: CASSLGTGNYEQYF. The chain recombines TRBV5-4 with TRBJ2-7, with TRBD1 matching over 7 bases. The CDR3 loop spans 14 amino acids. CDR1 SGHNT and CDR2 YYREEE come from the germline V gene (reference sequence). Trimming cost V 0 bases and J 3 bases; bases outside gene matches: 3.

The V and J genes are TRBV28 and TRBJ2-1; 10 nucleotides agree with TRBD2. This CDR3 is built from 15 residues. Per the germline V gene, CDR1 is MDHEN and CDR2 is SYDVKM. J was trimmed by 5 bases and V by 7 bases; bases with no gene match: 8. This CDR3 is CASTIEGLADNEQFF. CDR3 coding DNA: TGTGCCAGCACAATAGAAGGACTAGCGGACAATGAGCAGTTCTTC.

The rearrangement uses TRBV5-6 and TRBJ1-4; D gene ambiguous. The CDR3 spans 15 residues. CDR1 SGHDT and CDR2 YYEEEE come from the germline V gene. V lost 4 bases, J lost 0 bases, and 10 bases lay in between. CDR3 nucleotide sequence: TGTGCCAGCAGCCCCGGACTTGCAACTAATGAAAAACTGTTTTTT. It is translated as CASSPGLATNEKLFF.

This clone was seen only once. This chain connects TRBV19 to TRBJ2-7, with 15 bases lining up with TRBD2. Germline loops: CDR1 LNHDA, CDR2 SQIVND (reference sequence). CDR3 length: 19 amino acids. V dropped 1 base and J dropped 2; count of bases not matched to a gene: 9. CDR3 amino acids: CASSIVGTSGRLRPYEQYF. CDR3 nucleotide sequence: TGTGCCAGTAGTATAGTCGGGACTAGCGGGAGGCTGCGCCCCTACGAGCAGTACTTC.

The CDR3 DNA is TGTGCCAGCAGTGGGGCGCGGGAGCAGTACTTC. Its translation: CASSGAREQYF. V is TRBV5-8 and J is TRBJ2-7, with a possible D match to TRBD1 (5 bases). This CDR3 contains 11 residues. The V end was cut by 5 bases, the J end by 7 bases, with 10 bases between. CDR1 and CDR2 from the germline V gene are SGHTS and YDEGEE.

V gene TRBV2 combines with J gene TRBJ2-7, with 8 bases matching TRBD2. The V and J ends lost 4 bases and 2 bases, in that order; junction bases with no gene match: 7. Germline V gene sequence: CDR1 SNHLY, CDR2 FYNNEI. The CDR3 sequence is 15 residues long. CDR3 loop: CASSGLLAETYEQYF. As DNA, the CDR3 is TGTGCCAGCAGTGGCCTACTAGCGGAGACCTACGAGCAGTACTTC.

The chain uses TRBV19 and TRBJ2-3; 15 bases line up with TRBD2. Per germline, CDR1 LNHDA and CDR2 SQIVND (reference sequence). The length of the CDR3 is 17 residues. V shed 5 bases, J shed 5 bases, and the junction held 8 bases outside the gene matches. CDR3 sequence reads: CASSQGLAGGVVDTQYF. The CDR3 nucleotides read TGTGCCAGTAGTCAGGGACTAGCGGGAGGAGTTGTAGATACGCAGTATTTT. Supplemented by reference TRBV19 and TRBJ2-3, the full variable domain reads DGGITQSPKYLFRKEGQNVTLSCEQNLNHDAMYWYRQDPGQGLRLIYYSQIVNDFQKGDIAEGYSVSREKKESFPLTVTSAQKNPTAFYLCASSQGLAGGVVDTQYFGPGTRLTVL.

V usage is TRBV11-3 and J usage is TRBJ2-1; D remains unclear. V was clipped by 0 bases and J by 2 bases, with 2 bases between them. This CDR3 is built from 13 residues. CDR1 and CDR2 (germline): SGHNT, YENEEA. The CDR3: CASSLDTYNEQFF. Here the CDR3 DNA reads TGTGCCAGCAGCTTAGATACCTACAATGAGCAGTTCTTC.

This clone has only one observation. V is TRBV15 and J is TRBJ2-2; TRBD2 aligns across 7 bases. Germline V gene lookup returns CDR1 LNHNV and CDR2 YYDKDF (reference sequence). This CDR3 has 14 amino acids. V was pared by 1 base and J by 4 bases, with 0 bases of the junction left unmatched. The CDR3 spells CATSRGGGTGELFF. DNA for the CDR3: TGTGCCACCAGCAGAGGGGGGGGCACCGGGGAGCTGTTTTTT. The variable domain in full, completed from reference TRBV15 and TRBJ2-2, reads DAMVIQNPRYQVTQFGKPVTLSCSQTLNHNVMYWYQQKSSQAPKLLFHYYDKDFNNEADTPDNFQSRRPNTSFCFLDIRSPGLGDTAMYLCATSRGGGTGELFFGEGSRLTVL.

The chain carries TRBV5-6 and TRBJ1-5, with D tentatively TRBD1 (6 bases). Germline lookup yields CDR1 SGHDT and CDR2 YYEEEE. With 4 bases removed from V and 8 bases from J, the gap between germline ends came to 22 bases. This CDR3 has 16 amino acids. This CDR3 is CASSHGGPLFGEPQHF. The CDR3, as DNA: TGTGCCAGCAGCCATGGGGGCCCCCTGTTTGGGGAGCCCCAGCATTTT.

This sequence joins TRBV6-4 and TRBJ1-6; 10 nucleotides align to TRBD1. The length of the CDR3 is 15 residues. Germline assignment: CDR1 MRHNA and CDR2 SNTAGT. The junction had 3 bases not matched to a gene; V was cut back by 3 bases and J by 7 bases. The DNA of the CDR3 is TGTGCCAGCAGTGAAAGGACAGGGGGAAATTCACCCCTCCACTTT. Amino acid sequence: CASSERTGGNSPLHF.

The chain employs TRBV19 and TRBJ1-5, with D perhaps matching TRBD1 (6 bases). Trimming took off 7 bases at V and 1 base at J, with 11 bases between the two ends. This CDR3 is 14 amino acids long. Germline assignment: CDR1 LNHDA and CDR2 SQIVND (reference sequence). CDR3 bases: TGTGCCAGTATCCGGACAGAGAGCAATCAGCCCCAGCATTTT. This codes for CASIRTESNQPQHF.

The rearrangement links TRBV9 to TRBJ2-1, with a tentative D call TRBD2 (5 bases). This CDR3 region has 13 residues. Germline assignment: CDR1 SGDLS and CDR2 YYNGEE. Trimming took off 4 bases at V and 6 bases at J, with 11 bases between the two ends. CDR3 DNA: TGTGCCAGCAGCCCGGGCGGGCGCAATGAGCAGTTCTTC. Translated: CASSPGGRNEQFF. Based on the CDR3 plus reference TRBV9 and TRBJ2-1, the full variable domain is DSGVTQTPKHLITATGQRVTLRCSPRSGDLSVYWYQQSLDQGLQFLIQYYNGEERAKGNILERFSAQQFPDLHSELNLSSLELGDSALYFCASSPGGRNEQFFGPGTRLTVL.

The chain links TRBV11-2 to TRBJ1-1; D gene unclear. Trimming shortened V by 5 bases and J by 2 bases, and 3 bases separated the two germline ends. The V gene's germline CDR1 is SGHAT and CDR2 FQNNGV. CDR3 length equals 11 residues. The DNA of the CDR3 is TGTGCCAGCAGCCTCAACACTGAAGCTTTCTTT. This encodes CASSLNTEAFF.

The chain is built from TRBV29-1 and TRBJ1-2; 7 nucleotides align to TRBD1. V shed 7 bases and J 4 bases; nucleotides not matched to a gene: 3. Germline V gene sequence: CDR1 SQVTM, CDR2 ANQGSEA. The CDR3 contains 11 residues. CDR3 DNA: TGCAGCGGTGGGGACAGCTATGGCTACACCTTC. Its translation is CSGGDSYGYTF.

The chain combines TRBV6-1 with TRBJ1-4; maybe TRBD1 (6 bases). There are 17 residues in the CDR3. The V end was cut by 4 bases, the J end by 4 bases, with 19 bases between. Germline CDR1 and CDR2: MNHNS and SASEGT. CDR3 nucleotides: TGTGCCAGCAGTGCCCCAGAGACGGACAGATTTAATGAAAAACTGTTTTTT. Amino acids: CASSAPETDRFNEKLFF.

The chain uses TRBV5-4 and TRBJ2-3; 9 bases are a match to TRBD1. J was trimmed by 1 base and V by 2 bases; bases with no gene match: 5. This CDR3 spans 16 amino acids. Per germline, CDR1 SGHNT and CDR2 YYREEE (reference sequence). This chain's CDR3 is CASSLRQGGGTDTQYF. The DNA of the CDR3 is TGTGCCAGCAGCTTAAGACAGGGGGGGGGCACAGATACGCAGTATTTT.

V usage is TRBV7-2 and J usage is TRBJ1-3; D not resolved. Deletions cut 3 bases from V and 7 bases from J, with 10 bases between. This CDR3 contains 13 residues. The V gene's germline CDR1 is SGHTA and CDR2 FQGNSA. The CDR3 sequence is CASSFNRENTIYF. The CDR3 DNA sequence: TGTGCCAGCAGCTTTAACCGGGAGAACACCATATATTTT.

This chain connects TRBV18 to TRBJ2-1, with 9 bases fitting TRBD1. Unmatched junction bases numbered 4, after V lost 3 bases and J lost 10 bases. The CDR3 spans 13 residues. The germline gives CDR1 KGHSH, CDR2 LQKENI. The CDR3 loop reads CASSPQDRGEQFF. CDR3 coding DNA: TGTGCCAGCTCACCTCAGGACAGGGGAGAGCAGTTCTTC.

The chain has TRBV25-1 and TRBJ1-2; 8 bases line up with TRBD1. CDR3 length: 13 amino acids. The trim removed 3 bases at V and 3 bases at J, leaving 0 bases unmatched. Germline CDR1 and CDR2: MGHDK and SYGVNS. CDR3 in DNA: TGTGCCAGCAGTGAGACAGGGGACTATGGCTACACCTTC. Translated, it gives CASSETGDYGYTF.

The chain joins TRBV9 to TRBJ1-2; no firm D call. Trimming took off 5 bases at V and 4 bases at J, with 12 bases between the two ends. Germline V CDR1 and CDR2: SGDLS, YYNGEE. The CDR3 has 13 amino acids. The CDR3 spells CASSYGGSYGYTF. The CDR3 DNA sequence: TGTGCCAGCAGTTATGGCGGCAGCTATGGCTACACCTTC. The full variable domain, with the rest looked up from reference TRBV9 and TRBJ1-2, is DSGVTQTPKHLITATGQRVTLRCSPRSGDLSVYWYQQSLDQGLQFLIQYYNGEERAKGNILERFSAQQFPDLHSELNLSSLELGDSALYFCASSYGGSYGYTFGSGTRLTVV.

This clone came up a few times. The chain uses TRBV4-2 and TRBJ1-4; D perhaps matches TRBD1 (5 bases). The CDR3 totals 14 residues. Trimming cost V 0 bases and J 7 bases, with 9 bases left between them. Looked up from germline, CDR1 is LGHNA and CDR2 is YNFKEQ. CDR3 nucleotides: TGTGCCAGCAGCCAAGAAGGGGAGGGTGAAAAACTGTTTTTT. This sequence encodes CASSQEGEGEKLFF.

The CDR3 region is CASSGEAGLNEQFF. The DNA of the CDR3 is TGTGCCAGCAGTGGTGAGGCAGGGCTTAATGAGCAGTTCTTC. V is TRBV6-4 and J is TRBJ2-1; D is possibly TRBD1 (5 bases). Per germline, CDR1 MRHNA and CDR2 SNTAGT. This CDR3 is built from 14 residues. V shed 4 bases and J shed 7 bases, with 14 bases lying between them.

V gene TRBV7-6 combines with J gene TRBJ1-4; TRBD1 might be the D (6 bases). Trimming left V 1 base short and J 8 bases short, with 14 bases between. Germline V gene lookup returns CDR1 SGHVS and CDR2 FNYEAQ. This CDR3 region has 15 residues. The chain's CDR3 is CASSLDLQGSEKLFF. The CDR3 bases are TGTGCCAGCAGCTTAGATTTACAGGGTTCCGAAAAACTGTTTTTT. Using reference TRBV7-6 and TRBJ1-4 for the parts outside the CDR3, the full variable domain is GAGVSQSPRYKVTKRGQDVALRCDPISGHVSLYWYRQALGQGPEFLTYFNYEAQQDKSGLPNDRFSAERPEGSISTLTIQRTEQRDSAMYRCASSLDLQGSEKLFFGSGTQLSVL.